This is a list of T cell receptor beta chains from one sample in a study of early T cells in non-severe SARS-CoV-2 infection. Each CDR3 protein gets one entry after TCRdb re-called the 5' RACE reads with MiXCR. This repertoire shows 56,000 or so distinct CDR3 sequences, roughly a tenth found once; its top ten account for 6.5%. The specimen sequenced was whole blood. These TCRs come from an adult who was a healthcare worker with PCR-confirmed SARS-CoV-2 infection or an uninfected control (not recorded which). The CDR3 runs from the conserved cysteine through the conserved F or W. Fields, in order: J gene, V gene, D gene, clone size, CDR3 DNA, CDR3 protein. The D gene is left open where the match is weak. The size field is filled for only some rows; it gives once, few, many or a size class.

TRBJ2-7	TRBV7-7	TRBD2	NA	TGTGCTAGCAGCCCCGCGGGACTAGCCTACGAGCAGTACTTC	CASSPAGLAYEQYF
TRBJ1-1	TRBV6-5	NA	many	TGTGCCAGCAAGGGAGGGTCTCATCCCACTGAAGCTTTCTTT	CASKGGSHPTEAFF
TRBJ2-1	TRBV7-3	TRBD1	many	TGTGCCAGCAGCTTAGACAGGGGGCTGGTCAATGAGCAGTTCTTC	CASSLDRGLVNEQFF
TRBJ2-1	TRBV19	NA	few	TGTGCCAGTAGTATAGCGGGAGTTGGCTATGAGCAGTTCTTC	CASSIAGVGYEQFF
TRBJ2-3	TRBV7-7	NA	NA	TGTGCTAGCAGCTTAGGTGGTTTCACAGATACGCAGTATTTT	CASSLGGFTDTQYF
TRBJ2-3	TRBV29-1	NA	NA	TGCAGTGGAGCGGAGGGGCATACGCAGTATTTT	CSGAEGHTQYF
TRBJ1-2	TRBV5-1	TRBD1	many	TGCGCCAGCAGCTATGCCGGGACAGCTTATGGCTACACCTTC	CASSYAGTAYGYTF
TRBJ1-1	TRBV10-3	TRBD1	many	TGTGCCATCAGCCGGACAGGGGGGAACACTGAAGCTTTCTTT	CAISRTGGNTEAFF
TRBJ2-2	TRBV24-1	TRBD1	few	TGTGCCACCAGTGATTTAGAGACAGGGGTCACCGGGGAGCTGTTTTTT	CATSDLETGVTGELFF
TRBJ2-7	TRBV10-3	TRBD1	NA	TGTGCCATCAGTGGAGTACAGGGGGGCGAGCAGTACTTC	CAISGVQGGEQYF
TRBJ2-7	TRBV12-3/TRBV12-4	NA	many	TGTGCCAGCACCACACCCGGGAGCGCCTACGAGCAGTACTTC	CASTTPGSAYEQYF
TRBJ2-1	TRBV7-2	TRBD1	many	TGTGCCAGCAGCTCCCTCGGGACAGGGGGGATAAATGAGCAGTTCTTC	CASSSLGTGGINEQFF
TRBJ2-1	TRBV12-5	TRBD1	NA	TGTGCTAGTGGTTTGGGGACAGGCAATGAGCAGTTCTTC	CASGLGTGNEQFF
TRBJ1-3	TRBV11-3	NA	NA	TGTGCCGGCAGCCCAGGGACCTCTGGAAACACCATATATTTT	CAGSPGTSGNTIYF
TRBJ2-1	TRBV24-1	TRBD2	few	TGTGCCACCAGTGACCGGACTAGCGGGAGCTCCTACAATGAGCAGTTCTTC	CATSDRTSGSSYNEQFF
TRBJ1-1	TRBV7-2	NA	NA	TGTGCCAGCAAGTGGGGCATGAACACTGAAGCTTTCTTT	CASKWGMNTEAFF
TRBJ2-3	TRBV12-3/TRBV12-4	NA	many	TGTGCCAGCAGCTCCGGGCCAAACACAGATACGCAGTATTTT	CASSSGPNTDTQYF